Listed below are T cell receptor beta chains from one sample, sequenced in a study of T cell responses to AZD1222 COVID-19 vaccine. Sequenced by immunoSEQ multiplex PCR; TCRdb stores in-frame clones only, minus some. The data show 150,000 to 200,000 clones, 92% seen once. This material consisted of peripheral blood, taken 28 days after the second AZD1222 dose. These receptors all stem from an adult who received the AZD1222 COVID-19 vaccine. The CDR3 runs from the conserved cysteine through the conserved F or W. The order of the fields is J gene, clone size, V gene, D gene, CDR3 DNA, CDR3 protein. D genes are given only for firm matches. For some rows the clone size is stated as once, few or many, or as a class when expanded; others skip it.

TRBJ1-2,-,TRBV6-2/TRBV6-3,TRBD1,TGTGCCAGCAGTCTAACTAACCTTCGACAGGGAGGGTGCACCTTC,CASSLTNLRQGGCTF
TRBJ1-2,-,TRBV10-3,TRBD1,TGTGCCATCAGTGAGACTATGAGACAGGGAGCAGGGTATGGCTACACCTTC,CAISETMRQGAGYGYTF
TRBJ1-5,-,TRBV18,TRBD1,TGTGCCAGCTCACTATTCCGGGACAGGGTGCGTGGGCCCCAGCATTTT,CASSLFRDRVRGPQHF
TRBJ2-1,-,TRBV3-1/TRBV3-2,-,TGTGCCAGCAGCTCGATTCAGGGGACTTACAATGAGCAGTTCTTC,CASSSIQGTYNEQFF
TRBJ1-5,-,TRBV28,-,TGTGCCAGCAGCGCCGACAGTAAGTATCAGCCCCAGCATTTT,CASSADSKYQPQHF
TRBJ2-1,-,TRBV6-5,TRBD1,TGTGCCAGCAGTTATGAGGCAGGGGGTCGGAATGAGCAGTTCTTC,CASSYEAGGRNEQFF
TRBJ1-2,once,TRBV19,-,TGTGCCAGTAGTATAGACGGAACAGGGTTTGGGTACTATGGCTACACCTTC,CASSIDGTGFGYYGYTF
TRBJ1-2,once,TRBV30,-,TGTGCCTGGAGTCGGGACACCCACTATGGCTACACCTTC,CAWSRDTHYGYTF
TRBJ1-1,-,TRBV4-1,-,TGCGCCAGCAGCCAAGCGGGGGCAAGCACTGAAGCTTTCTTT,CASSQAGASTEAFF
TRBJ2-5,-,TRBV11-2,-,TGTGCCAGCAGCTTAGATCGCGAGACCCAGTACTTC,CASSLDRETQYF
TRBJ1-2,-,TRBV5-1,-,TGCGCCAGCAGCTTGAGGTCGGACAGCCTCTATGGCTACACCTTC,CASSLRSDSLYGYTF
TRBJ2-1,-,TRBV7-2,-,TGTGCCAGCAGCCCGATGCCCGGTCCCTCCTACAATGAGCAGTTCTTC,CASSPMPGPSYNEQFF
TRBJ1-1,-,TRBV2,-,TGTGCCTCGCAGCGCAGGGAGAACACTGAAGCTTTCTTT,CASQRRENTEAFF
TRBJ2-7,-,TRBV12-5,TRBD2,TGTGCTAGCGGAGCGGGGGGCCCCGCCTACGAGCAGTACTTC,CASGAGGPAYEQYF
TRBJ2-7,-,TRBV28,-,TGTGCCAGCAGTTTAGGCGGGGACCTCTCCTACGAGCAGTACTTC,CASSLGGDLSYEQYF